These 27 T cell receptor beta chains came from one sample sequenced in a study of T cell changes during pregnancy in multiple sclerosis. Repertoires were generated with immunoSEQ multiplex PCR, while TCRdb's copy carries only in-frame clones and drops some. Here the sample spans about 80,000 clones, about 90% being singletons. Sequences were derived from peripheral blood, sampled before pregnancy. The origin of the receptors is a female donor with multiple sclerosis, enrolled in a pregnancy study.

The CDR3 spells CASSPRPAGQGTGELFF. CDR3 bases: TGTGCCAGCAGCCCCCGCCCCGCAGGGCAAGGCACCGGGGAGCTGTTTTTT. The V and J genes are TRBV13 and TRBJ2-2; tentative D call: TRBD1 (5 bases). Between the trimmed V and J ends, which lost 5 bases and 4 bases, there was a span of 20 bases. The CDR3 spans 17 residues. Germline values: CDR1 PRHDT, CDR2 FYEKMQ (reference sequence).

The chain has TRBV5-1 and TRBJ2-3; D perhaps matches TRBD1 (5 bases). The CDR3 loop spans 18 amino acids. CDR1 and CDR2 from the germline V gene are SGHRS and YFSETQ. Trimming took off 0 bases at V and 0 bases at J, with 17 bases between the two ends. The CDR3 loop is CASSLEGRGRGSTDTQYF. The CDR3 DNA is TGCGCCAGCAGCTTGGAGGGTAGGGGCCGTGGGAGCACAGATACGCAGTATTTT.

This sequence joins TRBV9 and TRBJ2-2; TRBD2 aligns across 16 bases. Germline V gene lookup returns CDR1 SGDLS and CDR2 YYNGEE. This CDR3 region has 20 residues. The junction had 14 bases not matched to a gene; V was cut back by 3 bases and J by 6 bases. In DNA form, the CDR3 reads TGTGCCAGCAGCGGAAGTAAGGGACTAGCGGGGGGGCCGCGGCCCGGGGAGCTGTTTTTT. Translation: CASSGSKGLAGGPRPGELFF.

The V and J genes are TRBV28 and TRBJ1-2; 7 nucleotides align to TRBD1. The CDR3 loop spans 14 amino acids. J was trimmed by 2 bases and V by 5 bases; bases with no gene match: 5. CDR1 is MDHEN, CDR2 SYDVKM, per germline. The DNA for the CDR3 is TGTGCCAGCAGTGACGGGACAGTAAACTATGGCTACACCTTC. Translated, it gives CASSDGTVNYGYTF.

This clone was detected only once. This chain connects TRBV6-5 to TRBJ2-1; D unresolved. The V and J ends lost 10 bases and 4 bases respectively, with 11 bases between them. This CDR3 is 12 amino acids long. Germline loops: CDR1 MNHEY, CDR2 SVGAGI. In nucleotides, the CDR3 is TGTGCCACCCGGTCCTTTTACAATGAGCAGTTCTTC. The encoded protein is CATRSFYNEQFF.

The chain joins TRBV5-8 to TRBJ1-1, with 8 bases fitting TRBD1. The length of the CDR3 is 14 residues. Trimming took 0 bases from V and 8 from J; bases not matched to a gene: 6. Germline V gene data show CDR1 as SGHTS and CDR2 as YDEGEE. The CDR3 sequence: CASSLVDRASEAFF. The DNA of the CDR3 is TGTGCCAGCAGCTTGGTGGACAGGGCGTCAGAAGCTTTCTTT.

The chain combines TRBV10-2 with TRBJ2-7, with a tentative D call TRBD1 (6 bases). The V and J ends lost 6 bases and 3 bases respectively, with 9 bases between them. This CDR3 comprises 12 residues. Germline lookup yields CDR1 WSHSY and CDR2 SAAADI. The CDR3 sequence: CASSTTGYEQYF. The CDR3 bases are TGCGCCAGCAGCACGACAGGCTACGAGCAGTACTTC.

As DNA, the CDR3 is TGTGCCAGCAGTCCCGGGACTAGCGGAGAGACCCAGTACTTC. Translation gives CASSPGTSGETQYF. The V and J genes are TRBV2 and TRBJ2-5, with 11 positions matching TRBD2. The CDR3 is 14 amino acids. Per germline, CDR1 SNHLY and CDR2 FYNNEI. V was pared by 5 bases and J by 4 bases, with 3 bases of the junction left unmatched.

This clone was detected only once. The V and J genes are TRBV19 and TRBJ2-7; 11 bases map to TRBD1. J gave up 5 bases and V 6 bases, and 9 bases lay outside the gene matches. CDR3 length: 15 amino acids. Germline values: CDR1 LNHDA, CDR2 SQIVND (reference sequence). The CDR3: CASSPRTGGYDEQYF. The CDR3 nucleotides are TGTGCCAGTAGCCCCCGGACAGGGGGCTATGACGAGCAGTACTTC.

The chain employs TRBV18 and TRBJ2-5; the D is unclear. The CDR3 consists of 12 residues. The germline V and J ends were trimmed by 3 bases and 2 bases, with 4 bases remaining between them. Looked up from germline, CDR1 is KGHSH and CDR2 is LQKENI. The CDR3 spells CASSPQQETQYF. The CDR3 DNA follows: TGTGCCAGCTCACCCCAACAAGAGACCCAGTACTTC.

The rearrangement links TRBV2 to TRBJ2-1, with TRBD2 matching over 12 bases. Germline assignment: CDR1 SNHLY and CDR2 FYNNEI. V was pared by 5 bases and J by 0 bases, with 11 bases of the junction left unmatched. This CDR3 spans 19 amino acids. The CDR3 DNA reads as TGTGCCAGCAGTAGCTGGGCTAGCGGGGGGGTTCACTCCTACAATGAGCAGTTCTTC. Amino acids: CASSSWASGGVHSYNEQFF.

The chain joins TRBV5-1 to TRBJ2-2, with D uncertain. The CDR3 extends over 16 amino acids. Looked up from germline, CDR1 is SGHRS and CDR2 is YFSETQ. Trimming took 0 bases from V and 0 from J, leaving 9 bases between them. This CDR3 reads CASSLDTLSNTGELFF. The CDR3 DNA reads TGCGCCAGCAGCTTGGACACACTATCGAACACCGGGGAGCTGTTTTTT.

This chain joins TRBV10-3 and TRBJ1-1; 7 bases align to TRBD1. The CDR3 length is 15 residues. The V gene's germline CDR1 is ENHRY and CDR2 SYGVKD. V was clipped by 3 bases and J by 0 bases; unmatched bases: 4. In DNA, the CDR3 is TGTGCCATCAGTGACAGACAGGGCATGAACACTGAAGCTTTCTTT. Protein product: CAISDRQGMNTEAFF.

This sequence joins TRBV18 and TRBJ2-3; 8 bases fit TRBD2. V shed 6 bases and J 2 bases; nucleotides not matched to a gene: 10. Germline V gives CDR1 KGHSH, CDR2 LQKENI. This CDR3 is 16 amino acids long. This CDR3 is CASSLGSGGSTDTQYF. The CDR3 DNA is TGTGCCAGCTCGCTAGGGAGCGGGGGATCCACAGATACGCAGTATTTT. Full variable domain (outside the CDR3, taken from reference TRBV18 and TRBJ2-3): NAGVMQNPRHLVRRRGQEARLRCSPMKGHSHVYWYRQLPEEGLKFMVYLQKENIIDESGMPKERFSAEFPKEGPSILRIQQVVRGDSAAYFCASSLGSGGSTDTQYFGPGTRLTVL.

The chain has TRBV19 and TRBJ1-1; 10 bases fit TRBD1. Germline loops: CDR1 LNHDA, CDR2 SQIVND (reference sequence). V lost 6 bases to trimming and J lost 0 bases; unmatched junction nucleotides: 10. The CDR3 has 17 residues. CDR3 DNA: TGTGCCAGTAGGGGACAGGGGATCTGGGTGCTGAACACTGAAGCTTTCTTT. It specifies CASRGQGIWVLNTEAFF.

The rearrangement links TRBV30 to TRBJ1-2; D is perhaps TRBD1 (5 bases). CDR3 length: 12 residues. Germline V CDR1 and CDR2: GTSNPN, SVGIG (reference sequence). The CDR3 sequence: CALTESNYGYTF. CDR3 DNA sequence: TGTGCTTTGACAGAGAGTAACTATGGCTACACCTTC.

This clone has just one count. The rearrangement joins TRBV6-5 to TRBJ2-7; 10 bases fit TRBD1. With 4 bases clipped from V and 2 bases from J, the junction kept 8 bases outside the gene matches. The germline gives CDR1 MNHEY, CDR2 SVGAGI. The CDR3 covers 16 residues. CDR3 residues: CASSSRDRGRAYEQYF. CDR3 nucleotides: TGTGCCAGCAGTTCCCGGGACAGGGGTAGAGCCTACGAGCAGTACTTC.

V usage is TRBV6-5 and J usage is TRBJ2-1, with TRBD2 identical over 8 bases. Germline CDR1 MNHEY, CDR2 SVGAGI. The CDR3 covers 16 residues. V lost 2 bases to trimming and J lost 9 bases; unmatched junction nucleotides: 12. CDR3 nucleotides: TGTGCCAGCAGTTACGCCAATGGCGGGGGGTTCGGTGAGCAGTTCTTC. This gives the protein CASSYANGGGFGEQFF.

This chain connects TRBV4-1 to TRBJ1-1; D perhaps matches TRBD1 (6 bases). With 1 base removed from V and 6 bases from J, the gap between germline ends came to 18 bases. This CDR3 is 16 amino acids long. Germline assignment: CDR1 MGHRA and CDR2 YSYEKL. The CDR3 region has the DNA TGCGCCAGCAGCCAAGGAGGGGGACGATCTCGTCCTGAAGCTTTCTTT. It encodes CASSQGGGRSRPEAFF.

The chain recombines TRBV10-2 with TRBJ2-2; D is possibly TRBD1 (6 bases). The V end lost 8 bases, the J end lost 2 bases, and 9 bases lay between the germline ends. There are 13 residues in the CDR3. Germline loops: CDR1 WSHSY, CDR2 SAAADI. Here the CDR3 reads CASVTGNTGELFF. DNA of the CDR3: TGCGCCAGCGTGACAGGAAACACCGGGGAGCTGTTTTTT.

The rearrangement joins TRBV7-6 to TRBJ1-5; 7 nucleotides agree with TRBD1. With 5 bases clipped from V and 3 bases from J, the junction kept 10 bases outside the gene matches. Germline-derived CDR1 and CDR2 are SGHVS and FNYEAQ. CDR3 size: 16 residues. CDR3 bases: TGTGCCAGCAGCCCATCCCCCGGGACAGCCAATCAGCCCCAGCATTTT. Its translation: CASSPSPGTANQPQHF.

This rearrangement joins TRBV19 to TRBJ1-5; TRBD1 aligns across 7 bases. V trimming: 4 bases; J trimming: 4 bases; junction bases outside the gene matches: 10. Germline assignment: CDR1 LNHDA and CDR2 SQIVND (reference sequence). The CDR3 is made up of 16 amino acids. CDR3 region: CASSNIGGTANQPQHF. The CDR3 bases are TGTGCCAGTAGTAATATAGGCGGGACAGCTAATCAGCCCCAGCATTTT.

The chain recombines TRBV7-9 with TRBJ1-5; 8 nucleotides match TRBD1. Trimming cost V 5 bases and J 0 bases; bases outside gene matches: 9. This CDR3 has 17 residues. Germline CDR1 is SEHNR and CDR2 is FQNEAQ (reference sequence). The CDR3 DNA is TGTGCCAGCAGCCATTCCGGGACAGGAAATAGCAATCAGCCCCAGCATTTT. Protein: CASSHSGTGNSNQPQHF.

The genes are TRBV19 and TRBJ2-2; 7 bases fit TRBD1. The V gene's germline CDR1 is LNHDA and CDR2 SQIVND (reference sequence). The CDR3 has 16 residues. Trimming took 1 base from V and 4 from J; bases not matched to a gene: 6. In DNA, the CDR3 is TGTGCCAGTAGTATAGGGTCAGGGACAGTCACCGGGGAGCTGTTTTTT. As protein: CASSIGSGTVTGELFF.

This clone was detected only once. The chain couples TRBV6-1 to TRBJ1-2; 7 bases are a match to TRBD1. J was trimmed by 7 bases and V by 5 bases; bases with no gene match: 7. Germline V gene sequence: CDR1 MNHNS, CDR2 SASEGT. This CDR3 is built from 13 residues. The CDR3 region is CASSLQGYGGYTF. CDR3 DNA: TGTGCCAGCAGTCTACAGGGGTACGGTGGCTACACCTTC.

This sequence joins TRBV27 and TRBJ1-1; D is ambiguous. With 0 bases removed from V and 4 bases from J, the gap between germline ends came to 18 bases. Germline CDR1 reads MNHEY; CDR2 reads SMNVEV (reference sequence). CDR3 length: 17 residues. DNA of the CDR3: TGTGCCAGCAGTTTATCGATCTCCCCGGGATGGGGCACTGAAGCTTTCTTT. It yields the protein CASSLSISPGWGTEAFF.

The J gene is TRBJ1-2, the V gene TRBV6-6, with 8 nucleotides matching TRBD1. The CDR3 consists of 13 residues. Per germline, CDR1 MNHNY and CDR2 SVGAGI (reference sequence). Trimming took 5 bases from V and 5 from J; bases not matched to a gene: 4. In nucleotides, the CDR3 is TGTGCCAGCAGTCCAGGGGGCGATTATGGCTACACCTTC. Translated, it gives CASSPGGDYGYTF.